The 13 T cell receptor beta chains in this list originate from one sample, sequenced in a study of identical twins (dated by TCRdb to the mid-2010s). Libraries were constructed by 5' RACE. The sequencing machine was an Illumina HiSeq 2000. The raw public data were reprocessed by TCRdb itself: fastp quality trimming at Q25, MiXCR clonotype calling, in-frame beta chains only. Entries are consolidated by CDR3 protein sequence, retaining the most common genes and DNA. This sample lists about 890,000 distinct CDR3 sequences; roughly 12% were detected once. The ten largest clones add up to around 1.5% of the sample. These records were also assigned to another study, of yellow fever vaccine responses in identical twins.

The sequenced sample was PBMCs. The receptors originated from a woman aged 18-29 years in good health.

This clonotype was seen a handful of times. This chain links TRBV20-1 with TRBJ2-5; 8 nucleotides align to TRBD1. This CDR3 contains 11 residues. Germline V gives CDR1 DFQATT, CDR2 SNEGSKA (reference sequence). Trimming cost V 6 bases and J 5 bases; bases outside gene matches: 2. As DNA, the CDR3 is TGCAGTGCATACAGGGGGGAGACCCAGTACTTC. Protein: CSAYRGETQYF.

The chain joins TRBV6-4 to TRBJ2-1; the match to TRBD1 covers 10 bases. J gave up 8 bases and V 10 bases, and 8 bases lay outside the gene matches. CDR1 and CDR2 from the germline V gene are MRHNA and SNTAGT. The CDR3 totals 13 residues. The CDR3 sequence: CANQRDRGHEQFF. CDR3 sequence (DNA): TGTGCCAACCAACGGGACAGGGGTCATGAGCAGTTCTTC.

This clonotype was counted between two and nine times. The genes are TRBV5-1 and TRBJ2-1; D not resolved. CDR1 is SGHRS and CDR2 is YFSETQ in the germline V gene. The CDR3 is 17 amino acids. V shed 0 bases and J shed 0 bases, with 13 bases lying between them. The CDR3 region has the DNA TGCGCCAGCAGCTTGGCCCCCAGAATTCTCTCCTACAATGAGCAGTTCTTC. Translation: CASSLAPRILSYNEQFF.

This chain links TRBV21-1 with TRBJ2-1; TRBD2 is taken as the D call from the table, unchecked against the DNA. TRBV21-1 is tagged as a pseudogene. This CDR3 region has 17 residues. The CDR3 sequence is CASSKPGQGGGYNEQFF. The CDR3 bases are TGTGCCAGCAGCAAACCGGGACAAGGGGGAGGCTACAATGAGCAGTTCTTC.

This rearrangement joins TRBV7-2 to TRBJ2-3; no clear D. From germline, CDR1 is SGHTA and CDR2 FQGNSA. CDR3 length equals 19 residues. Trimming shortened V by 0 bases and J by 2 bases, and 21 bases separated the two germline ends. The CDR3 protein is CASSLAVLERFLNTDTQYF. The CDR3 DNA reads as TGTGCCAGCAGCTTAGCGGTTTTGGAGAGGTTCCTAAACACAGATACGCAGTATTTT.

The rearrangement joins TRBV7-8 to TRBJ2-1; TRBD2 is a possible D gene (5 bases). This CDR3 has 17 amino acids. The germline V and J ends were trimmed by 1 base and 0 bases, with 13 bases remaining between them. CDR1 is SGHVS and CDR2 is FQNEAQ in the germline V gene. Here the CDR3 reads CASSLGAGASSYNEQFF. In nucleotides, the CDR3 is TGTGCCAGCAGCTTAGGGGCGGGCGCAAGCTCCTACAATGAGCAGTTCTTC.

This clonotype showed up just a few times. This chain links TRBV7-9 with TRBJ2-7; D might be TRBD2 (7 bases). The V gene lost 5 bases and the J gene lost 3 bases, with 17 bases spanning the gap. The CDR3 length is 15 residues. Looked up from germline, CDR1 is SEHNR and CDR2 is FQNEAQ (reference sequence). CDR3 nucleotides: TGTGCCAGCAGCCCGGAGGGGGGGTTGTACTACGAGCAGTACTTC. Translated, it gives CASSPEGGLYYEQYF.

There are many counts of this clonotype. The rearrangement uses TRBV5-5 and TRBJ1-3; perhaps TRBD1 as D (5 bases). Germline V gives CDR1 SGHKS, CDR2 YYEKEE (reference sequence). The CDR3 has 18 amino acids. Trimming left V 0 bases short and J 2 bases short, with 18 bases between. DNA for the CDR3: TGTGCCAGCAGCTTGGCGGTGGACAATCCGGTGCCTGGAAACACCATATATTTT. This codes for CASSLAVDNPVPGNTIYF.

This clonotype showed up just a few times. V usage is TRBV6-1 and J usage is TRBJ2-7; 12 bases align to TRBD2. The V gene's germline CDR1 is MNHNS and CDR2 SASEGT. V dropped 6 bases and J dropped 3; count of bases not matched to a gene: 6. This CDR3 contains 15 residues. The CDR3 reads CASRETSGRGYEQYF. The CDR3 DNA follows: TGTGCCAGCAGGGAGACTAGCGGGAGAGGCTACGAGCAGTACTTC.

The chain uses TRBV27 and TRBJ1-1; 7 bases align to TRBD1. Per the germline V gene, CDR1 is MNHEY and CDR2 is SMNVEV (reference sequence). CDR3 length: 15 residues. V was clipped by 6 bases and J by 2 bases; unmatched bases: 9. The CDR3 coding sequence is TGTGCCAGCAGCCCGAGGGACAGTATAAACACTGAAGCTTTCTTT. Its translation is CASSPRDSINTEAFF.

V gene TRBV19 combines with J gene TRBJ2-7; D might be TRBD1 (6 bases). Germline V gene sequence: CDR1 LNHDA, CDR2 SQIVND (reference sequence). The ends were cut back, 1 base at V and 3 bases at J, with 10 bases in the middle. The CDR3 sequence is 14 residues long. The CDR3 nucleotides are TGTGCCAGTAGTATAGTACAGGGTGACTACGAGCAGTACTTC. Translation: CASSIVQGDYEQYF.

V and J are TRBV15 and TRBJ2-5, with D hard to call. The CDR3 contains 14 residues. The germline gives CDR1 LNHNV, CDR2 YYDKDF (reference sequence). Between the trimmed V and J ends, which lost 0 bases and 1 base, there was a span of 6 bases. Written as DNA, the CDR3 is TGTGCCACCAGCAGAGATTTCTCCCAAGAGACCCAGTACTTC. Translation: CATSRDFSQETQYF.

This clonotype was recorded many times. The V call is TRBV12-3 or TRBV12-4, the J call TRBJ2-1; 11 bases align to TRBD2. With V trimmed by 6 bases and J by 4 bases, 8 bases remained unmatched. CDR3 size: 16 residues. CDR3 region: CASSPGLAALYNEQFF. CDR3 nucleotides: TGTGCCAGCAGCCCGGGACTAGCGGCCTTATACAATGAGCAGTTCTTC.